This TCR beta chain was sequenced for a study of T cell repertoires in cytomegalovirus infection. About the research overall: Recently identified HLA-C-restricted CMV epitopes and well-studied HLA-B-restricted CMV epitopes were used by the study. Indications of both CMV infection and matching HLA type were provided by public TCR beta signatures. Notes on the study in general: HLA-C-restricted CMV clonotypes gave the most frequent clonotype in two of eight donors.

TCRdb independently ran MiXCR on the reads; one entry per CDR3 protein. The repertoire holds hundreds of thousands of distinct CDR3 sequences, with approximately 42% as singletons. On this clonotype: Antigen unknown.

The CDR3 contains 16 residues. Trimming shortened V by 0 bases and J by 5 bases, and 16 bases separated the two germline ends. Germline V gene sequence: CDR1 SGHTA, CDR2 FQGNSA. The sequence came from a human donor in good health (CMV status not recorded). Some clones in this sample may be carry-over from other donors' samples. The genes are TRBV7-2 and TRBJ1-1; TRBD1 is a possible D gene (6 bases). The sample here was cultured PBMCs, taken from culture after CMV antigen stimulation. The CDR3 loop reads CASSLARGTTSTEAFF. The DNA of the CDR3 is TGTGCCAGCAGCTTAGCGCGTGGGACAACATCGACTGAAGCTTTCTTT.